This entry features one TCR beta chain sequence. Its antigen is not identified. This sample was taken from a study of chemoradiotherapy in HPV16-positive cancers. For the study at large: Functional T-cell assays on two HPV16-positive patients' cells defined candidate HPV-specific clones and common TCR motifs.

Findings and caveats of the study: Non-HPV-specific T cells did not expand in tumors during treatment, whereas candidate HPV-specific clones and E7-related motifs did. For HPV16-positive patients, expanding HPV-responsive T cells associated with longer recurrence-free survival.

Only in-frame clones appear in the TCRdb table, and some are missing; sequencing was by immunoSEQ multiplex PCR. The table shows some 17,000 clones, with about 74% occurring only once. Germline lookup yields CDR1 MNHEY and CDR2 SMNVEV (reference sequence). V trimming: 5 bases; J trimming: 3 bases; junction bases outside the gene matches: 8. CDR3 length: 15 residues. Repeated repertoire sampling spanned the course of chemoradiotherapy. The source is a human donor with HPV-associated anogenital cancer. The specimen was tumor tissue, collected from a patient who underwent chemoradiotherapy. The chain uses TRBV27 and TRBJ1-1; 8 nucleotides match TRBD1. CDR3 DNA sequence: TGTGCCAGCAGTACCACCACAGGGGGGGACACTGAAGCTTTCTTT. Translation gives CASSTTTGGDTEAFF.